This T cell receptor beta chain derives from a study of blood T cell repertoires in COVID-19. Membership in each cohort depended on participant-reported clinical history. Two negative PCRs, clearance, or symptom resolution characterized the recovered Cohort 3 donors. The ends lost 1 base at V and 5 bases at J; junction bases unmatched: 7. The CDR3 sequence is 16 residues long. Germline V gene data show CDR1 as MGHRA and CDR2 as YSYEKL. This table comes from immunoSEQ multiplex PCR, and its TCRdb copy is limited to in-frame clones, with some not included. The sample shows about 330,000 clones, about nine tenths of them seen only once.

This receptor was taken from a young woman who had recovered from COVID-19. Sample: PBMCs or T cells enriched from blood (not recorded which). The chain is built from TRBV4-1 and TRBJ1-4, with 7 bases identical to TRBD1. DNA for the CDR3: TGCGCCAGCAGCCAAGGCTCCGGACAGGAAAATGAAAAACTGTTTTTT. It yields the protein CASSQGSGQENEKLFF.